This T cell receptor (beta chain) stems from a study of CD8 T cells in Susac syndrome. It was with random hexamers that roughly 0.45 to 1 ug RNA was reverse transcribed. In TCRdb, the immunoSEQ multiplex PCR reads were re-called with MiXCR into one record per CDR3 protein. The sample holds some 210,000 distinct CDR3 sequences, approximately 94% seen once. On this clonotype: Since no conserved phenylalanine or tryptophan closes the CDR3, a read error is the likely cause.

Looked up from germline, CDR1 is SGDLS and CDR2 is YYNGEE. The CDR3 has 15 amino acids. Trimming removed 4 bases from V and 0 bases from J, with 8 bases in between. This chain joins TRBV9 and TRBJ2-6; D not certain. Sequencing used CD4+ T cells from PBMCs. This TCR was recovered from a human donor with Susac syndrome. CDR3 nucleotide sequence: TGTGCCAGCAGCCCAATCCTCTCTGGGGCCAACGTCCTGACTCTC. Translated: CASSPILSGANVLTL.